Listed below are T cell receptor beta chains from one sample, sequenced in a study of PD-1 blockade in classical Hodgkin lymphoma. TCRdb's copy holds only in-frame clones and misses some; the assay was immunoSEQ multiplex PCR. Altogether 19,000 or so clones are present, around 84% being singletons, with the ten largest covering around a fifth. The sample consisted of peripheral blood mononuclear cells (PBMCs), taken before the fourth cycle of nivolumab. The receptors were gathered from a human donor with classical Hodgkin lymphoma. Each CDR3 is given with its conserved first and last residue. The D gene is left open where the match is weak. The listing skips clone size in some rows; elsewhere it reads once, few, many or a size class.

>TRBJ2-2|13|.|.|TRBV19
CASSIRGFGELFF
TGTGCCAGTAGTATAAGAGGGTTCGGGGAGCTGTTTTTT
>TRBJ2-5|16|.|.|TRBV25-1
CASSVSTDSFQETQYF
TGTGCCAGCAGTGTATCGACGGACAGCTTCCAAGAGACCCAGTACTTC
>TRBJ2-5|15|.|.|TRBV5-1
CASSPGGADQETQYF
TGCGCCAGCAGCCCGGGCGGGGCCGACCAAGAGACCCAGTACTTC
>TRBJ1-1|16|.|.|TRBV15
CATRHRDKGRNTEAFF
TGTGCCACCAGACACCGGGACAAAGGAAGGAACACTGAAGCTTTCTTT
>TRBJ1-1|13|.|.|TRBV19
CATLGRTNTEAFF
TGTGCCACGTTGGGCAGGACGAACACTGAAGCTTTCTTT
>TRBJ1-2|13|medium-sized|.|TRBV7-6
CASSLEQGSGYTF
TGTGCCAGCAGCTTAGAGCAGGGCTCGGGCTACACCTTC
>TRBJ2-7|15|few|TRBD2|TRBV7-2
CASSAPGLADFEQYF
TGTGCCAGCAGCGCGCCGGGACTAGCGGACTTCGAGCAGTACTTC
>TRBJ2-5|14|.|TRBD1|TRBV5-4
CASSRDRARETQYF
TGTGCCAGCAGCCGGGACAGGGCACGAGAGACCCAGTACTTC
>TRBJ2-7|20|.|TRBD1|TRBV4-1
CASSLPRDRGSDRTTYEQYF
TGCGCCAGCAGCCTCCCCCGGGACAGGGGTAGTGACCGTACAACCTACGAGCAGTACTTC
>TRBJ2-7|11|.|.|TRBV27
CASSSGNEQYF
TGTGCCAGTTCTTCCGGGAACGAGCAGTACTTC
>TRBJ2-7|15|.|TRBD1|TRBV6-5
CASRNRDRSSYEQYF
TGTGCCAGCAGAAACCGGGACAGGTCATCCTACGAGCAGTACTTC
>TRBJ2-3|15|.|.|TRBV2
CASSAGSSPSDTQYF
TGTGCCAGCAGTGCTGGATCTAGTCCTTCAGATACGCAGTATTTT
>TRBJ1-1|14|.|TRBD1|TRBV6-5
CASRQGTMNTEAFF
TGTGCCAGCCGACAGGGGACAATGAACACTGAAGCTTTCTTT
>TRBJ1-3|15|once|TRBD1|TRBV6-1
CASRVDRGSGNTIYF
TGTGCCAGCCGAGTCGACAGGGGGTCTGGAAACACCATATATTTT
>TRBJ2-1|15|.|.|TRBV5-5
CASSYGTVRRGEQFF
TGTGCCAGCAGCTATGGGACGGTCCGTCGTGGTGAGCAGTTCTTC
>TRBJ1-3|15|.|.|TRBV19
CASSTPRISGNTIYF
TGTGCCAGTAGTACCCCCAGAATATCTGGAAACACCATATATTTT
>TRBJ2-1|17|.|.|TRBV25-1
CASFFYRRTTAYNEQFF
TGTGCCTCGTTTTTTTATCGGAGGACTACAGCCTACAATGAGCAATTCTTC
>TRBJ1-2|16|.|TRBD1|TRBV7-9
CASSFVQGAGSDGYTF
TGTGCCAGCAGTTTTGTACAGGGGGCAGGTAGTGATGGCTACACCTTC
>TRBJ2-3|11|.|TRBD2|TRBV28
CASSPQREQYF
TGTGCCAGCAGTCCACAGCGGGAGCAGTATTTT
>TRBJ1-5|17|.|TRBD1|TRBV28
CASRRQGLSDSNQPQHF
TGTGCCAGCAGGCGACAGGGCCTTTCCGATAGCAATCAGCCCCAGCATTTT
>TRBJ2-5|15|.|TRBD2|TRBV9
CASTPSGRPQETQYF
TGTGCCAGCACACCCTCCGGGAGGCCCCAAGAGACCCAGTACTTC
>TRBJ2-3|16|few|.|TRBV23-1
CASSRGEDSRIVAQYF
TGCGCCAGCAGTCGGGGGGAGGACAGTAGAATTGTGGCGCAGTATTTT
>TRBJ2-2|15|.|.|TRBV9
CASSDRLGGTGELFF
TGTGCCAGCAGCGATCGACTAGGAGGGACCGGGGAGCTGTTTTTT
>TRBJ2-3|16|.|.|TRBV5-1
CASKGGTHRPTDTQYF
TGCGCCAGCAAGGGCGGGACCCACCGCCCCACAGATACGCAGTATTTT
>TRBJ2-7|15|.|.|TRBV5-1
CASSPDGRPGYEQYF
TGCGCCAGCAGCCCCGATGGGCGGCCTGGCTACGAGCAGTACTTC
>TRBJ2-6|16|medium-sized|TRBD1|TRBV7-6
CASSQGQLSGANVLTF
TGTGCCAGCAGCCAGGGACAGCTCTCTGGGGCCAACGTCCTGACTTTC
>TRBJ1-5|14|.|.|TRBV6-5
CASSFRGGNQPQHF
TGTGCCAGCAGTTTTAGGGGTGGCAATCAGCCCCAGCATTTT
>TRBJ2-1|19|.|TRBD2|TRBV4-1
CASSQDQGTSGELYNEQFF
TGCGCCAGCAGCCAAGATCAGGGGACTAGCGGGGAATTGTACAATGAGCAGTTCTTC
>TRBJ1-5|14|.|.|TRBV5-6
CASSLAGSPQPQHF
TGTGCCAGCAGCTTGGCCGGGTCCCCTCAGCCCCAGCATTTT
>TRBJ1-4|15|.|.|TRBV4-1
CASSARQHSNEKLFF
TGCGCCAGCAGCGCCCGACAGCACTCTAATGAAAAACTGTTTTTT
>TRBJ1-1|14|.|.|TRBV6-6
CASSKSGIGTEAFF
TGTGCCAGCAGCAAATCAGGGATAGGCACTGAAGCTTTCTTT
>TRBJ1-2|17|.|.|TRBV7-9
CASSLVARGATNYGYTF
TGTGCCAGCAGCTTAGTGGCCCGGGGGGCAACTAACTATGGCTACACCTTC
>TRBJ2-3|15|.|.|TRBV4-3
CASSLEPQVTDTQYF
TGCGCCAGCAGCCTTGAACCCCAAGTTACAGATACGCAGTATTTT
>TRBJ1-1|13|once|TRBD1|TRBV6-6
CASSQGAHTEAFF
TGTGCCAGCAGTCAGGGGGCACACACTGAAGCTTTCTTT